A few counts support the clone carrying this TCR beta chain. This record comes from a study of blood T cell repertoires in COVID-19. TCRdb's table, derived via immunoSEQ multiplex PCR, lists solely in-frame clones and lacks some. The table has hundreds of thousands of clones, roughly 90% seen once. This CDR3 is 16 amino acids long. Germline CDR1 reads SQVTM; CDR2 reads ANQGSEA. V lost 3 bases, J lost 1 base, and 7 bases stayed unmatched. The specimen was peripheral blood. The sequence came from a woman in her thirties with COVID-19, enrolled during active disease. The chain employs TRBV29-1 and TRBJ2-7; TRBD1 agrees at 12 bases. CDR3 coding DNA: TGCAGCGTTGAGGTGGTGGGACAGGGGGCGTCCTACGAGCAGTACGTC. Amino acids: CSVEVVGQGASYEQYV.